This T cell receptor (beta chain) originates from a study of T-cell reconstitution after alpha-beta-depleted transplantation in children. A library of TCRbeta sequences, prepared with unique molecular identifiers, was generated. TCRdb ran MiXCR on the PCR reads and lists one entry per CDR3 protein. The sample lists about 610,000 distinct CDR3 sequences; roughly a tenth were seen once. The CDR3 is 15 amino acids. Trimming removed 5 bases from V and 6 bases from J, with 18 bases in between. CDR1 is SGHTA, CDR2 FQGNSA, per germline. This clonotype was observed a handful of times. V is TRBV7-2 and J is TRBJ2-3; no firm D call. This TCR came from a human donor who donated a stem cell graft to a child with acute myeloid leukemia. The sequenced sample was PBMCs from the stem cell graft donor, obtained from the stem cell graft. The CDR3 DNA sequence: TGTGCCAGCAGCCCCGCTCCTGGTGGGCGGGATACGCAGTATTTT. This codes for CASSPAPGGRDTQYF.